These 5 T cell receptor beta chains came from one sample sequenced in a study of blood T cell repertoires in COVID-19. TCRdb's copy holds only in-frame clones and misses some; the assay was immunoSEQ multiplex PCR. The table has over 150,000 clones, about 82% seen once. Sample: peripheral blood. The origin of the receptors is a woman older than 75 with COVID-19, enrolled during active disease.

About this clone: Other DNA sequences in this sample translate to the same CDR3. The chain joins TRBV5-1 to TRBJ2-5, with TRBD1 matching 7 bases. The V gene's germline CDR1 is SGHRS and CDR2 YFSETQ. The CDR3 loop spans 14 amino acids. The trim removed 0 bases at V and 3 bases at J, leaving 2 bases unmatched. CDR3 coding DNA: TGCGCCAGCAGCTTGGGGGGGACAGAAGAGACCCAGTACTTC. Its translation: CASSLGGTEETQYF.

The rearrangement joins TRBV7-2 to TRBJ1-1, with a weak D call TRBD1 (5 bases). The CDR3 is made up of 15 amino acids. The V end was cut by 5 bases, the J end by 10 bases, with 23 bases between. Germline CDR1 and CDR2: SGHTA and FQGNSA. CDR3 nucleotides: TGTGCCAGCAGCCCCCGGGGCAGGGAGGTTTGGGGAGCTTTCTTT. The encoded protein is CASSPRGREVWGAFF.

The chain is built from TRBV19 and TRBJ2-3, with 7 bases fitting TRBD2. J was trimmed by 8 bases and V by 5 bases; bases with no gene match: 7. Germline lookup yields CDR1 LNHDA and CDR2 SQIVND (reference sequence). This CDR3 has 13 amino acids. The CDR3 spells CASSEGLQSTQYF. The CDR3 DNA sequence: TGTGCCAGTAGTGAGGGACTACAGAGTACGCAGTATTTT.

This chain joins TRBV7-3 and TRBJ1-1, with D perhaps TRBD1 (5 bases). Trimming took 5 bases from V and 2 from J, leaving 9 bases between them. Germline V gives CDR1 SGHTA, CDR2 FQGTGA. The length of the CDR3 is 13 residues. The DNA for the CDR3 is TGTGCCAGCAGCATCGGACAAAACACTGAAGCTTTCTTT. Its translation is CASSIGQNTEAFF.

Notes on this clone: The junction departs from the called germline gene at one end, perhaps through a read error. The chain employs TRBV3-1 (or the pseudogene TRBV3-2) and TRBJ2-2, with D unclear. This CDR3 comprises 11 residues. Germline-derived CDR1 and CDR2 are LGHDT and YNNKEL (reference sequence). The CDR3 region has the DNA TGTGCCACTCGCAACATCGGGGAGCTGTTTTTT. Encoded protein: CATRNIGELFF.